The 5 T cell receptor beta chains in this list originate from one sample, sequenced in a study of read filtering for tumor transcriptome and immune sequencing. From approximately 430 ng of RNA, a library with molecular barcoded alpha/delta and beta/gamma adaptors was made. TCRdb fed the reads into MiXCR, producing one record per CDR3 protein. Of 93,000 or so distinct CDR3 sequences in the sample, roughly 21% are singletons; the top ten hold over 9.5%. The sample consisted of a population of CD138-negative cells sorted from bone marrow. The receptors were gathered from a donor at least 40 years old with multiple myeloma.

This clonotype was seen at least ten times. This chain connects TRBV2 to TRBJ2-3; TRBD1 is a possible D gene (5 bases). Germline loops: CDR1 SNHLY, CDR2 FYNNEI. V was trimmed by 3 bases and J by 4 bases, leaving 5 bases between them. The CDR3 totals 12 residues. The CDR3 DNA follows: TGTGCCAGCAGTGACAGGGCAGATACGCAGTATTTT. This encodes CASSDRADTQYF.

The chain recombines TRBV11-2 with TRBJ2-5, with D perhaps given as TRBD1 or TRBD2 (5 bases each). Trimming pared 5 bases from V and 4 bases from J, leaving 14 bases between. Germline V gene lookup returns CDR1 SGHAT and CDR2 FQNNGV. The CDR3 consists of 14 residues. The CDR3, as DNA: TGTGCCAGCAGCCCCTACCCAGGGAGAGAGACCCAGTACTTC. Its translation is CASSPYPGRETQYF. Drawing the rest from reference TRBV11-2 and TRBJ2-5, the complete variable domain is EAGVAQSPRYKIIEKRQSVAFWCNPISGHATLYWYQQILGQGPKLLIQFQNNGVVDDSQLPKDRFSAERLKGVDSTLKIQPAKLEDSAVYLCASSPYPGRETQYFGPGTRLLVL.

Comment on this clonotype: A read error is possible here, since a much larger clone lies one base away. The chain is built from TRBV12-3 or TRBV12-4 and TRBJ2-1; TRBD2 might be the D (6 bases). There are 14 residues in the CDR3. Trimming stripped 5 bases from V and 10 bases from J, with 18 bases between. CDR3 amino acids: CASSTAGRRREQFF. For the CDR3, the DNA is TGTGCCAGCAGTACCGCGGGGAGGAGAAGAGAGCAGTTCTTC.

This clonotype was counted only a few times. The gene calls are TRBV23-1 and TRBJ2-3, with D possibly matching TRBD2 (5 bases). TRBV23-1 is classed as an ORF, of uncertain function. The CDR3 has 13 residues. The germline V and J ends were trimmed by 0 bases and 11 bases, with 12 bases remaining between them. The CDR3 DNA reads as TGCGCCAGCAGTCAATCGGACCTCGGGAAGCAGTATTTT. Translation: CASSQSDLGKQYF.

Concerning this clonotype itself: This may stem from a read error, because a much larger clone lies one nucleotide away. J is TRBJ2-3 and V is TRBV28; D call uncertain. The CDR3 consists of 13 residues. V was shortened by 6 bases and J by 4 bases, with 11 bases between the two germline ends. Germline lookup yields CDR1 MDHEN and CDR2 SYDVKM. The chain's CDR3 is CASRLGLPDTQYF. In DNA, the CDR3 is TGTGCCAGCAGGTTAGGCCTTCCAGATACGCAGTATTTT.